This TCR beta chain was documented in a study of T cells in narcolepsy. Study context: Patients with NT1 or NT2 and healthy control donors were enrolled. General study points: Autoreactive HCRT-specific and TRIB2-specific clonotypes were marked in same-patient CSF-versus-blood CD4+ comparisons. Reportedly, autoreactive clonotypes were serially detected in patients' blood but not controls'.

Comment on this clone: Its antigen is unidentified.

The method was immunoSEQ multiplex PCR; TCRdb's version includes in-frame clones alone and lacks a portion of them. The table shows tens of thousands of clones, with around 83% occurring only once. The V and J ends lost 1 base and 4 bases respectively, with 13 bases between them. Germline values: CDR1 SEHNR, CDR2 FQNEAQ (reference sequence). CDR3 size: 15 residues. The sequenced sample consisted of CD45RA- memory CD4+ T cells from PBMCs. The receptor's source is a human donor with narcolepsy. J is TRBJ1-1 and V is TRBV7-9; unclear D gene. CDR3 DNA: TGTGCCAGCAGCTTAGGTGCGGCGGAGAGCACTGAAGCTTTCTTT. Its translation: CASSLGAAESTEAFF.